These T cell receptor beta chains were read from a single sample in a study of T cells in Graves' hyperthyroidism and ophthalmopathy. TCRdb reprocessed the multiplex PCR reads via MiXCR and lists one record per CDR3 protein. Of more than 550,000 distinct CDR3 sequences in the sample, roughly 17% are singletons; the top ten hold about 16%. Input material: blood. The source of these receptors is a man aged 45-60 years with Graves' hyperthyroidism. Both conserved end residues are part of each CDR3. A D gene is named only where the DNA matches it firmly. Part of the rows lack a size; the others show once, few, many or a class for expanded clones.

D gene | J gene | clone size | V gene | CDR3 DNA | CDR3 protein
. | TRBJ1-1 | . | TRBV19 | TGTGCCAGTAGTACCCCGCCTTCAAGCACTGAAGCTTTCTTT | CASSTPPSSTEAFF
. | TRBJ2-1 | . | TRBV13 | TGTGCCAGCAGCTGGGTGGGGGGGCGAGACTACAATGAGCAGTTCTTC | CASSWVGGRDYNEQFF
. | TRBJ2-3 | many | TRBV10-3 | TGTGCCGTCACCTCTCTGGGCGGTCCCCGCGATACGCAGTATTTT | CAVTSLGGPRDTQYF
. | TRBJ2-1 | . | TRBV11-2 | TGTGCCAGCAGCCCGAGCCTCGGGCCAAAGTCGGATGAGCGGTTCTTC | CASSPSLGPKSDERFF
. | TRBJ1-1 | . | TRBV5-5 | TGTGCCAGCGGCAGGGTGGGAGGACTGAACACTGAAGCTTTCTTT | CASGRVGGLNTEAFF
. | TRBJ2-5 | few | TRBV27 | TGTGCCAGCAGTCCCCCAGGACTAAGCGAGACCCAGTACTTC | CASSPPGLSETQYF
TRBD1 | TRBJ2-7 | few | TRBV6-1 | TGTGCCAGCAGCCAAGGACAGGGGTCACACGCGTCCTACGAGCAGTACTTC | CASSQGQGSHASYEQYF
TRBD1 | TRBJ2-7 | . | TRBV20-1 | TGCAGTGCAGAGGACAGGACCAGCTCCTACGAGCAGTACTTC | CSAEDRTSSYEQYF
. | TRBJ1-1 | many | TRBV10-3 | TGTGCCATCAGTGTTGGGGTAGGCGAAGCTTTCTTT | CAISVGVGEAFF
TRBD1 | TRBJ2-4 | few | TRBV28 | TGTGCCACCCATCGGCGGACAGGGCTGGCGAACATTCAGTACTTC | CATHRRTGLANIQYF
. | TRBJ2-2 | . | TRBV19 | TGTGCCAGTAGTATGGGAGGACAGAGAACCGGGGAGCTGTTTTTT | CASSMGGQRTGELFF
TRBD2 | TRBJ2-5 | few | TRBV4-1 | TGCGCCAGCAGCCAACTAGCGGGACAAGAGACCCAGTACTTC | CASSQLAGQETQYF
. | TRBJ2-1 | few | TRBV15 | TGTGCCACCAGTCTAGGACAGCTACACAATGAGCAGTTCTTC | CATSLGQLHNEQFF
. | TRBJ2-1 | . | TRBV29-1 | TGCAGCGTTGAACCTACGTTACTTCACAATGAGCAGTTCTTC | CSVEPTLLHNEQFF
. | TRBJ2-5 | many | TRBV18 | TGTGCCAGCTCAACAGTACAAGAGACCCAGTACTTC | CASSTVQETQYF
. | TRBJ2-7 | . | TRBV7-2 | TGTGCCAGCAGCTCGAACGACTACTACGAGCAGTACTTC | CASSSNDYYEQYF
. | TRBJ2-5 | . | TRBV7-6 | TGTGCCAGCAGCTTAGGGCTAGGGATACAAGAGACCCAGTACTTC | CASSLGLGIQETQYF
. | TRBJ1-1 | . | TRBV7-9 | TGTGCCAGCAGCTTAGTCGGGACATTGGGCACTGAAGCTTTCTTT | CASSLVGTLGTEAFF
. | TRBJ2-7 | few | TRBV5-1 | TGCGCCAGCAGCATGTACTACGAGCAGTACTTC | CASSMYYEQYF
. | TRBJ1-5 | many | TRBV12-3/TRBV12-4 | TGTGCCAGCAGTTTAGATCTGGACACCAACCTACCCCAGCATTTT | CASSLDLDTNLPQHF
. | TRBJ2-7 | few | TRBV28 | TGTGCCAGCACCTCGGCCGGACGGATGATGACCTACGAGCAGTACTTC | CASTSAGRMMTYEQYF
. | TRBJ2-7 | many | TRBV11-3 | TGTGCCAGCAGCTTTGGTCCCTTCCCCTACGAGCAGTACTTC | CASSFGPFPYEQYF
. | TRBJ1-2 | few | TRBV28 | TGTGCCAGCAGTTCCCGGACGTATGGCTACACCTTC | CASSSRTYGYTF
TRBD2 | TRBJ2-1 | many | TRBV7-2 | TGTGCCAGCACCTATAGCGGGAGCTCCTACAATGAGCAGTTCTTC | CASTYSGSSYNEQFF
. | TRBJ2-7 | . | TRBV6-2/TRBV6-3 | TGTGCCAGCAGTTACATCGAGAGCTCCTACGAGCAGCACTTC | CASSYIESSYEQHF
TRBD1 | TRBJ2-1 | many | TRBV28 | TGTGCCAGCAGTCCACAGGGGTCTATATCCTACAATGAGCAGTTCTTC | CASSPQGSISYNEQFF
TRBD1 | TRBJ2-3 | many | TRBV11-2 | TGTGCCAGCAGCCTTGGACAGGGGCAAATTCATACGCAGTATTTT | CASSLGQGQIHTQYF
. | TRBJ1-2 | many | TRBV30 | TGTGCCCCAAGTCAGGACCGCTATGGCTACACCTTC | CAPSQDRYGYTF
TRBD1 | TRBJ2-1 | many | TRBV11-1 | TGTGCCAGCAGTCAATTTTCCGGGACAGGGGGTCGGCAGTTCTTC | CASSQFSGTGGRQFF
TRBD2 | TRBJ2-5 | many | TRBV12-3/TRBV12-4 | TGTGCCAGCAGTTTCGGTGGATCGGGGGGGCAGGTTATCCAAGAGACCCAGTACTTC | CASSFGGSGGQVIQETQYF
. | TRBJ2-1 | few | TRBV7-9 | TGTGCCAGCAGCTTTGATACCGCAACCCACAATGAGCAGTTCTTC | CASSFDTATHNEQFF
. | TRBJ1-1 | many | TRBV3-1 | TGTGCCAGCAGCCTCCACACTGAAGCTTTCTTT | CASSLHTEAFF
. | TRBJ2-7 | many | TRBV6-1 | TGTGCCAGCAGCAAGGACATCTCCTACGAGCAGTACTTC | CASSKDISYEQYF
TRBD1 | TRBJ2-7 | few | TRBV6-1 | TGTGCCAGCAGTTATTCCCGGGACAGGGGGCCACTCTGCGAGCAGTACTTC | CASSYSRDRGPLCEQYF
TRBD1 | TRBJ1-6 | . | TRBV19 | TGTGCCAGTAGACCCTCGACAGGGAGAAATTCACCCCTCCACTTT | CASRPSTGRNSPLHF
. | TRBJ2-7 | few | TRBV6-1 | TGTGCCAGCAGAACAACTAGGGTCGCCTACGAGCAGTACTTC | CASRTTRVAYEQYF
. | TRBJ2-7 | many | TRBV20-1 | TGCAGTGCTGACAGGTCCGAGCAGTACTTC | CSADRSEQYF
. | TRBJ1-1 | . | TRBV7-9 | TGTGCCAGCAGCTTTGAGGGGGTCCGGGGCACTGAAGCTTTCTTT | CASSFEGVRGTEAFF
. | TRBJ2-5 | many | TRBV12-3/TRBV12-4 | TGTGCCAGCAGTTTACAAGGGATAGTGGAGACCCAGTACTTC | CASSLQGIVETQYF